The clone carrying this TCR beta chain was counted only a few times. Clones were read by immunoSEQ multiplex PCR, and TCRdb kept only the in-frame ones, dropping some. The sample carries almost 550,000 clones, roughly 74% recorded once. Unmatched junction bases numbered 4, after V lost 6 bases and J lost 2 bases. CDR1 is SQVTM, CDR2 ANQGSEA, per germline. This CDR3 contains 12 residues. These data are taken from a study of shared T cell receptors in the human thymus. In addition, the sample was reused for a study of human thymus T cells.

The sequenced sample was thymocytes. The source of this sequence is a boy in the first two years of life with a congenital heart defect. V is TRBV29-1 and J is TRBJ2-7; 7 nucleotides match TRBD1. The CDR3: CSVRQGAYEQYF. The DNA of the CDR3 is TGCAGCGTCCGACAGGGAGCCTACGAGCAGTACTTC.